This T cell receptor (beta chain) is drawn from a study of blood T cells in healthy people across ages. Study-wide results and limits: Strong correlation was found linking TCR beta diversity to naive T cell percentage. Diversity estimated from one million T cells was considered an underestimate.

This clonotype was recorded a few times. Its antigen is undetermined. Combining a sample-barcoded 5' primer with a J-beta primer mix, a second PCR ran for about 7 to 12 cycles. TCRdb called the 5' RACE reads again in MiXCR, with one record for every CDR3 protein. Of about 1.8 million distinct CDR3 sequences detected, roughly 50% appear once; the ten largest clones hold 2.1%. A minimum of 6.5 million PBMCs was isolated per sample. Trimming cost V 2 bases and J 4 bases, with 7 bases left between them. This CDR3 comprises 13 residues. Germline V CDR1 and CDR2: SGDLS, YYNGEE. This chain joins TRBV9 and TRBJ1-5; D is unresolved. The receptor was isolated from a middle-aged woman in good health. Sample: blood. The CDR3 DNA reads TGTGCCAGCAGCGTCGACGGAAATCAGCCCCAGCATTTT. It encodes CASSVDGNQPQHF.